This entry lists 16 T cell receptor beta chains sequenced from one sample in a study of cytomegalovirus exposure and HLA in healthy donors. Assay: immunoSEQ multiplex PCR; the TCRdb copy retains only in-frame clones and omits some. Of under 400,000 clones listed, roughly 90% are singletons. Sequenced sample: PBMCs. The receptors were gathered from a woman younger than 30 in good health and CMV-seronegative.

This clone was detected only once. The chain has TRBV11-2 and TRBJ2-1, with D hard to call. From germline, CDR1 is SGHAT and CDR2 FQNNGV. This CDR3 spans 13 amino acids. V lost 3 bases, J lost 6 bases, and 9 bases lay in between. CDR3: CASSLGRGNEQFF. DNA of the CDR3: TGTGCCAGCAGCTTGGGTCGAGGCAATGAGCAGTTCTTC.

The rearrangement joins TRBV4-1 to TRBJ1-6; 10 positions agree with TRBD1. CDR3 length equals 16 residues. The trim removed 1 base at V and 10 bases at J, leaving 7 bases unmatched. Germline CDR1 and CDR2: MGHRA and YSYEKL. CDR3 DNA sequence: TGCGCCAGCAGCCAAGTCCCGGACAGGGGGATATCACCCCTCCACTTT. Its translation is CASSQVPDRGISPLHF.

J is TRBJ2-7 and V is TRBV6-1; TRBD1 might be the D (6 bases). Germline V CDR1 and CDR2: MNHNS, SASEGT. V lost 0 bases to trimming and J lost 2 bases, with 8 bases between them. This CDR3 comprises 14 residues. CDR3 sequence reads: CASSEAWGPYEQYF. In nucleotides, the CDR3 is TGTGCCAGCAGTGAAGCATGGGGGCCCTACGAGCAGTACTTC.

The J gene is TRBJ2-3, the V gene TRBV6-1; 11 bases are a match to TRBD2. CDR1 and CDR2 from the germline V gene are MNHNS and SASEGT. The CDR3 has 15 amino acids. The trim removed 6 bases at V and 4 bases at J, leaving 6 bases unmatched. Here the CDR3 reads CASSDLAGGSDTQYF. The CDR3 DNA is TGTGCCAGCAGCGATCTAGCGGGAGGATCAGATACGCAGTATTTT.

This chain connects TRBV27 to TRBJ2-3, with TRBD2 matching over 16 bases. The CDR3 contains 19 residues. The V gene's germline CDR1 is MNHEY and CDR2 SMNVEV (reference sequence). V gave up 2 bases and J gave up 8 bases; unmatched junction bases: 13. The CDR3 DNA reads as TGTGCCAGCAGTTTACAGAAATCCGGGACTAGCGGGGGGGTAGGTACGCAGTATTTT. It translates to CASSLQKSGTSGGVGTQYF.

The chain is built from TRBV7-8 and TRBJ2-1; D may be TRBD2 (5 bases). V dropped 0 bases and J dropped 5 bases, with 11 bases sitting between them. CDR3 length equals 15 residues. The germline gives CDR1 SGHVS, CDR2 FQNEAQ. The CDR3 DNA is TGTGCCAGCAGCTTAGCGCGGGCTAACCACAATGAGCAGTTCTTC. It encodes CASSLARANHNEQFF.

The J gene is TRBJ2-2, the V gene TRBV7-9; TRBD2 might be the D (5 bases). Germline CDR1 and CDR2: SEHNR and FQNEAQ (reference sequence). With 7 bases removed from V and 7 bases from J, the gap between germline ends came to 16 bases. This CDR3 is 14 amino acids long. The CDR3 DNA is TGTGCCAGCACCGGACGGCCGGCGGGCGGGGAGCTGTTTTTT. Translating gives CASTGRPAGGELFF.

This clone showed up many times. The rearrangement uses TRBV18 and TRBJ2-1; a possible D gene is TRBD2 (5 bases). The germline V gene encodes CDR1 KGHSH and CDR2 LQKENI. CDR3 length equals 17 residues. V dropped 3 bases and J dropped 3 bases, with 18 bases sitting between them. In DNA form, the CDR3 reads TGTGCCAGCTCACCCATGCCCGGGGAATCGGGCTACAATGAGCAGTTCTTC. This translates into CASSPMPGESGYNEQFF.

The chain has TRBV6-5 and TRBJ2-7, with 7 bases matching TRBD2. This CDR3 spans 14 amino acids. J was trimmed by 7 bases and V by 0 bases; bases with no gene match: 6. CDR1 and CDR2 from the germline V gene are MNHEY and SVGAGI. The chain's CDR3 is CASSYSGGTTEQYF. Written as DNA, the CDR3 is TGTGCCAGCAGTTACTCGGGTGGGACTACGGAGCAGTACTTC.

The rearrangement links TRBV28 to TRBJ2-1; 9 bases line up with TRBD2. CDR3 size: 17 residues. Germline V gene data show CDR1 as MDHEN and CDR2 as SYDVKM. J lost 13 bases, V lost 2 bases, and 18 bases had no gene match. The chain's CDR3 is CASSLHGREGSQVSQFF. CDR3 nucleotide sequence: TGTGCCAGCAGTTTACATGGGCGGGAGGGCAGTCAGGTCAGTCAGTTCTTC.

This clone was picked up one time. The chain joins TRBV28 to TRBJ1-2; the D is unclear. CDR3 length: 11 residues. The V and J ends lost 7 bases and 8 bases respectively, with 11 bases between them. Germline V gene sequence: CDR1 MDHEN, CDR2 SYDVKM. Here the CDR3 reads CASTSTGGYTF. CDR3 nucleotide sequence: TGTGCCAGCACCTCGACTGGAGGCTACACCTTC.

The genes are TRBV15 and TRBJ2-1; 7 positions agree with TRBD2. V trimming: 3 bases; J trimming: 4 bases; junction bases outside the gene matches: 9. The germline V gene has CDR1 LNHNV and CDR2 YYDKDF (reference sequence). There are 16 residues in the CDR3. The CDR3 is CATSRATGGPYNEQFF. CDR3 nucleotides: TGTGCCACCAGCAGGGCAACGGGGGGACCTTACAATGAGCAGTTCTTC.

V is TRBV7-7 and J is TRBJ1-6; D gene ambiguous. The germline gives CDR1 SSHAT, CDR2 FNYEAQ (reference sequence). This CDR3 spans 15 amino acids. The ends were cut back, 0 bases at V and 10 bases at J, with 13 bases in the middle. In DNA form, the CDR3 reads TGTGCCAGCAGCTTAGCGCCGGGGAAGGGATCACCCCTCCACTTT. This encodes CASSLAPGKGSPLHF.

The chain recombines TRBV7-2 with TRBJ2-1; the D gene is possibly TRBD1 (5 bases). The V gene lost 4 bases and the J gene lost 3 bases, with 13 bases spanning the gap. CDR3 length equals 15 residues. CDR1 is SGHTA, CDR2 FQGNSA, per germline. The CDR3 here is CASSSTTARYNEQFF. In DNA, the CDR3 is TGTGCCAGCAGCTCAACGACAGCCCGCTACAATGAGCAGTTCTTC.

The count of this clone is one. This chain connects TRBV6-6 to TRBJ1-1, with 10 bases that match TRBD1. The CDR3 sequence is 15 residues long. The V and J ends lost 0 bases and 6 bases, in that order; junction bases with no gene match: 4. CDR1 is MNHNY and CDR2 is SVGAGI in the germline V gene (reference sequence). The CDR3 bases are TGTGCCAGCAGTTACTCCGGGACAGGGGACCCTGAAGCTTTCTTT. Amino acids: CASSYSGTGDPEAFF.

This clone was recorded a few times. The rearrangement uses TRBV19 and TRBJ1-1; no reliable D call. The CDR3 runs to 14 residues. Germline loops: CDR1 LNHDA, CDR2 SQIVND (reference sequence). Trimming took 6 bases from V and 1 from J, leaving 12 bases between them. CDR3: CASRYNNRNTEAFF. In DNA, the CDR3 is TGTGCCAGTAGGTATAACAACAGGAACACTGAAGCTTTCTTT.